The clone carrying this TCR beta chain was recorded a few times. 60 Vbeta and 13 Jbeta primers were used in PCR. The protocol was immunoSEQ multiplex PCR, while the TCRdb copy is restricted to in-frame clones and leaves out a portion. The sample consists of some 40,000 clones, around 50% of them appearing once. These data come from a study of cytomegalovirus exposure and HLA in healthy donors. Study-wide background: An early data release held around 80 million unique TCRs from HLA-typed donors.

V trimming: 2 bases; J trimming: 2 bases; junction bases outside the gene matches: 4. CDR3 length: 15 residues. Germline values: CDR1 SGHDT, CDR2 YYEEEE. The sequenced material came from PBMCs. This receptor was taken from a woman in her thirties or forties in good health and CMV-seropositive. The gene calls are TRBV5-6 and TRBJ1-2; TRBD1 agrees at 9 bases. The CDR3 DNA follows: TGTGCCAGCAGCTTTAGGGACAGGGTAAACTATGGCTACACCTTC. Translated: CASSFRDRVNYGYTF.